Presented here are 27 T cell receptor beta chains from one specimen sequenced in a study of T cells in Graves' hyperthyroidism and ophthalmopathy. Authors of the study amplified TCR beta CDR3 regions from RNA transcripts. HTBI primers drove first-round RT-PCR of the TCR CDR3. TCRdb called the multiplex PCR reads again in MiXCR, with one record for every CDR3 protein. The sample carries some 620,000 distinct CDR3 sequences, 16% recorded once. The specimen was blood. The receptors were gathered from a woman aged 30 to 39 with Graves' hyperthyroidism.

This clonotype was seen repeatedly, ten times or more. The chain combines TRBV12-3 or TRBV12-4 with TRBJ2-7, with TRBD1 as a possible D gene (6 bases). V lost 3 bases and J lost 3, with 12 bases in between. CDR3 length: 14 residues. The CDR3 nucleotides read TGTGCCAGCAGTTTTACAGGGTCTGTCTACGAGCAGTACTTC. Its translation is CASSFTGSVYEQYF.

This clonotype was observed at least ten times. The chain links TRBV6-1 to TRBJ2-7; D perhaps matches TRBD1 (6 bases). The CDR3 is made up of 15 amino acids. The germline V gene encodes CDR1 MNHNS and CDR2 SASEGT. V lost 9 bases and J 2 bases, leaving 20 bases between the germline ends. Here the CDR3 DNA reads TGTGCCAGTAGGTCAACGTCAGGACAGACCTACGAGCAGTACTTC. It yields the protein CASRSTSGQTYEQYF.

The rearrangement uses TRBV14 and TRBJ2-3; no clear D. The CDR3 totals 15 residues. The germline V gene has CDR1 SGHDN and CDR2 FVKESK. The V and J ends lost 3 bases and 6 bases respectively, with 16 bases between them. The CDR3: CASSHPWSASDTQYF. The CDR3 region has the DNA TGTGCCAGCAGCCATCCCTGGAGCGCCAGTGATACGCAGTATTTT.

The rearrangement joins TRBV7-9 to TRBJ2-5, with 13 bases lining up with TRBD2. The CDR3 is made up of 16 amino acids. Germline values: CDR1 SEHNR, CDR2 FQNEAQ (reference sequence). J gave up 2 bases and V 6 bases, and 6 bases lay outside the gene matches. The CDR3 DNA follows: TGTGCCAGCAGTACGGGACTAGCGGGACCACAAGAGACCCAGTACTTC. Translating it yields CASSTGLAGPQETQYF.

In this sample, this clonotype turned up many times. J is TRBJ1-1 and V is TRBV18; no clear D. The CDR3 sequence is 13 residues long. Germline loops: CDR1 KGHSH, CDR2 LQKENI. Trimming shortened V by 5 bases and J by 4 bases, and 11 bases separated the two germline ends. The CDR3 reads CASSTYVGTEAFF. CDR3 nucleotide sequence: TGTGCCAGCTCAACCTATGTTGGCACTGAAGCTTTCTTT.

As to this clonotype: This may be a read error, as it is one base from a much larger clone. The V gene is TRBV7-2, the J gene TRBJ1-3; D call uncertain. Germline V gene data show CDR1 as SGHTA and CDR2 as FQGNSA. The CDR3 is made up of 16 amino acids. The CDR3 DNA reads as TGTGCCAGCAGCTTAGCGCAGGTCGGCTCTGGAAACATCATATATTTT. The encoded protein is CASSLAQVGSGNIIYF.

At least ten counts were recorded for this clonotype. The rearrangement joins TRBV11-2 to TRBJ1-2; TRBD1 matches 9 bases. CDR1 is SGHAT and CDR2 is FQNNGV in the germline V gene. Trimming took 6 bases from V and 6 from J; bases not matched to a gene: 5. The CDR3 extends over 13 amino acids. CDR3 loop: CASRLTGGDGYTF. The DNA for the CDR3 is TGTGCCAGCAGATTAACAGGGGGCGATGGCTACACCTTC.

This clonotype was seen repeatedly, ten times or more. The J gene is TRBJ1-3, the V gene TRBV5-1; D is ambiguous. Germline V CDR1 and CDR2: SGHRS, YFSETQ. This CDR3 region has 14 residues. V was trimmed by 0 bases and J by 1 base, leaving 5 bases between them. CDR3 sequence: CASSLGRSGNTIYF. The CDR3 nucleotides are TGCGCCAGCAGCTTGGGAAGGTCTGGAAACACCATATATTTT.

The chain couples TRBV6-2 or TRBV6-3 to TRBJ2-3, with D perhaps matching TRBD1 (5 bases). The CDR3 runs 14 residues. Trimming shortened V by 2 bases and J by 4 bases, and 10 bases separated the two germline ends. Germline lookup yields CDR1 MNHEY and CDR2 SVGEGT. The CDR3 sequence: CASSYIPGSDTQYF. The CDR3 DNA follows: TGTGCCAGCAGTTACATTCCAGGGTCAGATACGCAGTATTTT.

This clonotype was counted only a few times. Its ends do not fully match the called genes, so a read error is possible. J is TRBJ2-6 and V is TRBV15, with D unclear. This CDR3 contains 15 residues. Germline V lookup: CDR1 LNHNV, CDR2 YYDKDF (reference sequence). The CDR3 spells CATSGEPSGANVLTF. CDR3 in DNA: TGTGCCACCAGCGGAGAGCCCTCTGGGGCCAACGTCCTGACTTTC.

The DNA for the CDR3 is TGTGCCAGCAGCGTAACAGGGGGTGTAACAGATACGCAGTATTTT. Its translation is CASSVTGGVTDTQYF. The rearrangement links TRBV9 to TRBJ2-3; TRBD1 aligns across 8 bases. The V gene's germline CDR1 is SGDLS and CDR2 YYNGEE. The CDR3 is made up of 15 amino acids. Trimming cost V 1 base and J 3 bases; bases outside gene matches: 4.

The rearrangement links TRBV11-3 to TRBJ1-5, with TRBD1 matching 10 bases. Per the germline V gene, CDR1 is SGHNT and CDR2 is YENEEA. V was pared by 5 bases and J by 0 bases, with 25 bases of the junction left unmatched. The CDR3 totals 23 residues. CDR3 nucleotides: TGTGCCAGCAGCCTATATATTGTCCCGGGACAGGGGTTGCCCTTTTATAGCAATCAGCCCCAGCATTTT. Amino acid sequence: CASSLYIVPGQGLPFYSNQPQHF.

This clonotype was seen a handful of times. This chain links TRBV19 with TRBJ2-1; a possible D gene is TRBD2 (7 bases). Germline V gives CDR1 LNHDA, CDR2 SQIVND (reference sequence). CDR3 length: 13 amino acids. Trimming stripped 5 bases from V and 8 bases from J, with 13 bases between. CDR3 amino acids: CASSPSGGDEQFF. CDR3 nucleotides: TGTGCCAGTAGTCCATCGGGGGGCGATGAGCAGTTCTTC. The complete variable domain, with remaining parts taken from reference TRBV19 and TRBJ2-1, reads DGGITQSPKYLFRKEGQNVTLSCEQNLNHDAMYWYRQDPGQGLRLIYYSQIVNDFQKGDIAEGYSVSREKKESFPLTVTSAQKNPTAFYLCASSPSGGDEQFFGPGTRLTVL.

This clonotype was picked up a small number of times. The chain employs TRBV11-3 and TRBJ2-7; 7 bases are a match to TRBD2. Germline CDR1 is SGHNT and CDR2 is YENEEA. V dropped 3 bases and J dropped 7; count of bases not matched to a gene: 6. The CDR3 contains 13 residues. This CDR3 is CASSFTSVGEQYF. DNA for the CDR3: TGTGCCAGCAGCTTTACTAGCGTGGGAGAGCAGTACTTC.

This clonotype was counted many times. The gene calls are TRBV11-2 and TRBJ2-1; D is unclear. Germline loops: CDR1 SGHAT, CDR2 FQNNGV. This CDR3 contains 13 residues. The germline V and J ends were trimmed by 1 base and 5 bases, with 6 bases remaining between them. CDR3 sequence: CASSLGGDNEQFF. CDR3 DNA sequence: TGTGCCAGCAGCTTAGGTGGGGACAATGAGCAGTTCTTC. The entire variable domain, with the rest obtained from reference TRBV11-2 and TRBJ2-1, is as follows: EAGVAQSPRYKIIEKRQSVAFWCNPISGHATLYWYQQILGQGPKLLIQFQNNGVVDDSQLPKDRFSAERLKGVDSTLKIQPAKLEDSAVYLCASSLGGDNEQFFGPGTRLTVL.

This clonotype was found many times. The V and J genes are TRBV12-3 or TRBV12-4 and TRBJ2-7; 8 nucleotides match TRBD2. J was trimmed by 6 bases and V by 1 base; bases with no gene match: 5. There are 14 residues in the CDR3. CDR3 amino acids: CASSLGWREAEQYF. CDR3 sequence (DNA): TGTGCCAGCAGTTTAGGATGGCGGGAGGCCGAGCAGTACTTC.

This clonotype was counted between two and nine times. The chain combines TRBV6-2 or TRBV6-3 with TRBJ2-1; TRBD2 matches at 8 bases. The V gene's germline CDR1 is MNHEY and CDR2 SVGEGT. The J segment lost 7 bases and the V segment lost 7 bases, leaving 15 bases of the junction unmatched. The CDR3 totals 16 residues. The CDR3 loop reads CASTYGIGRAGNEQFF. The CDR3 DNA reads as TGTGCCAGCACCTACGGTATCGGGAGGGCAGGGAATGAGCAGTTCTTC.

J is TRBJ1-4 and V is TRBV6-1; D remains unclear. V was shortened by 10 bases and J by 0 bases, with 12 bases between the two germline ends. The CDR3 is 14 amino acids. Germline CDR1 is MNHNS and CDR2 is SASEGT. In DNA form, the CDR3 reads TGTGCCATCAATAACCTTGCAACTAATGAAAAACTGTTTTTT. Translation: CAINNLATNEKLFF.

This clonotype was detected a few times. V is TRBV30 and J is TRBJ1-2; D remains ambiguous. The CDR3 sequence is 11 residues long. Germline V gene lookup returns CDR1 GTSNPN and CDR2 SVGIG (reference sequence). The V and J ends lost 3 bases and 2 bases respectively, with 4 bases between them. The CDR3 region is CAWRQNYGYTF. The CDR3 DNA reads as TGTGCCTGGAGACAAAACTATGGCTACACCTTC.

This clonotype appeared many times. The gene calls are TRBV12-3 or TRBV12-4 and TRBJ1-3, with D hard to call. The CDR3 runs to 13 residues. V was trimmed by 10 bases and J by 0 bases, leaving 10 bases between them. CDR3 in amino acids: CATDGSSGNTIYF. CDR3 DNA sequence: TGTGCCACGGACGGTAGCTCTGGAAACACCATATATTTT.

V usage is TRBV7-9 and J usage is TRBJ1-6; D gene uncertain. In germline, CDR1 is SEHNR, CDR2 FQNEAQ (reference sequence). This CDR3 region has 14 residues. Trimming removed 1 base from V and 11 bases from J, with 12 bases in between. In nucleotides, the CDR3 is TGTGCCAGCAGCTTAGGCGGCGTCACGGCACCCCTCCACTTT. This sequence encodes CASSLGGVTAPLHF.

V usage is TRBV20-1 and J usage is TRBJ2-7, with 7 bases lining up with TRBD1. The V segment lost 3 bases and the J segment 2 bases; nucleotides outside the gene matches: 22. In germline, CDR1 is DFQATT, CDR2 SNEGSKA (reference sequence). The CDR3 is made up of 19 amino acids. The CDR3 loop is CSASARYRGRISPPYEQYF. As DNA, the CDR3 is TGCAGTGCTAGTGCTAGGTACAGGGGCCGGATTTCTCCCCCCTACGAGCAGTACTTC.

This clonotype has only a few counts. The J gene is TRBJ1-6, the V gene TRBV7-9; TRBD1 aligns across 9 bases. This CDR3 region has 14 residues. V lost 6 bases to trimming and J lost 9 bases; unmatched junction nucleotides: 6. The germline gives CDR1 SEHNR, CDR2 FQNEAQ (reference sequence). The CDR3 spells CASRYGTGLSPLHF. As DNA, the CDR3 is TGTGCCAGCAGATACGGGACAGGGCTTTCACCCCTCCACTTT.

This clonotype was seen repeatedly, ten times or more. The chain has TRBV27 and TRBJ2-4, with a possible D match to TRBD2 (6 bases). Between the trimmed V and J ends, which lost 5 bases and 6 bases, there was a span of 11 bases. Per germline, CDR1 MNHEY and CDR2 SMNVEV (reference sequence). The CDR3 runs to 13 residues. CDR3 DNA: TGTGCCAGCAGTCCCCGGGGGTTAAACATTCAGTACTTC. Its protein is CASSPRGLNIQYF.

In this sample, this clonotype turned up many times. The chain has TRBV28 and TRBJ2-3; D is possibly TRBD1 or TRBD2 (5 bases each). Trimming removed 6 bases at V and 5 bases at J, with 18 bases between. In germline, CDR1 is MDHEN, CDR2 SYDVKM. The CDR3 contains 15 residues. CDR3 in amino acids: CASSNSGTAKDTQYF. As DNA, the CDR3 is TGTGCCAGCAGCAACTCCGGGACCGCAAAAGATACGCAGTATTTT. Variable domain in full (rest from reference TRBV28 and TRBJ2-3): DVKVTQSSRYLVKRTGEKVFLECVQDMDHENMFWYRQDPGLGLRLIYFSYDVKMKEKGDIPEGYSVSREKKERFSLILESASTNQTSMYLCASSNSGTAKDTQYFGPGTRLTVL.

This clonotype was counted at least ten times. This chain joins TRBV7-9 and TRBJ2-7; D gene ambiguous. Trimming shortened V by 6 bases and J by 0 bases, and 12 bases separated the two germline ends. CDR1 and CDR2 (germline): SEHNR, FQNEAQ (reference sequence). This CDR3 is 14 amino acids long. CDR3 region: CASSSDGGSYEQYF. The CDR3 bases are TGTGCCAGCAGTTCCGACGGTGGCTCCTACGAGCAGTACTTC.

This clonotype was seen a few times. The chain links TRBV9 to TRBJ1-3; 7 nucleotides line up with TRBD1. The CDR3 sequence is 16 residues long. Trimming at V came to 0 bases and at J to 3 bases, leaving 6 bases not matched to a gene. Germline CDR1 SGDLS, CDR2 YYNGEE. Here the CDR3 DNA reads TGTGCCAGCAGCGTAGGAGGGGGCGCAGGTGGAAACACCATATATTTT. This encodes CASSVGGGAGGNTIYF.